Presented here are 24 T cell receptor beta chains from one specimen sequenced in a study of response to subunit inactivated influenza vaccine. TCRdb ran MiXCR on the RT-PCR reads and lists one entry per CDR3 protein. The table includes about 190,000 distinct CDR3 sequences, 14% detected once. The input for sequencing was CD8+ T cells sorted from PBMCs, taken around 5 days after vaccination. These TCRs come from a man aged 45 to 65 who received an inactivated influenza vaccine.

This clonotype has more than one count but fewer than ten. The CDR3 DNA follows: TGCAGCGGAACGACAGGCTCTTCTGAAAAACTGTTTTTT. It codes for CSGTTGSSEKLFF. The V and J genes are TRBV29-1 and TRBJ1-4, with TRBD1 as a possible D gene (6 bases). Germline-derived CDR1 and CDR2 are SQVTM and ANQGSEA. The CDR3 consists of 13 residues. The V gene lost 7 bases and the J gene lost 7 bases, with 16 bases spanning the gap.

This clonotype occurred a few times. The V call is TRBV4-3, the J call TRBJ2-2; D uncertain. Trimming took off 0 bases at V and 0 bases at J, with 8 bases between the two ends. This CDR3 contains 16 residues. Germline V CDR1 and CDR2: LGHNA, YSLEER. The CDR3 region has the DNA TGCGCCAGCAGCCAAGATCCCTCCGCGAACACCGGGGAGCTGTTTTTT. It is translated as CASSQDPSANTGELFF.

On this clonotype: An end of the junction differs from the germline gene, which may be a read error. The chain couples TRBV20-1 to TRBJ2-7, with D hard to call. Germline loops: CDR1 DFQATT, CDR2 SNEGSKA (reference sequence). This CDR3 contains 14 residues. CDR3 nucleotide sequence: TGCAGTGCCAGAGAGGTGGCAGGCCCCTACGAGCAGTACTTC. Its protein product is CSAREVAGPYEQYF.

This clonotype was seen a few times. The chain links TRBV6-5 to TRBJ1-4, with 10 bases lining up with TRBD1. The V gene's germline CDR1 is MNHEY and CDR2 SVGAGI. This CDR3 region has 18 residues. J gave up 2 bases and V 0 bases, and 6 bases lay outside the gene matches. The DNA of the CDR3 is TGTGCCAGCAGTTACTCGGGTGACAGGGGGCGGACTAATGAAAAACTGTTTTTT. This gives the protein CASSYSGDRGRTNEKLFF.

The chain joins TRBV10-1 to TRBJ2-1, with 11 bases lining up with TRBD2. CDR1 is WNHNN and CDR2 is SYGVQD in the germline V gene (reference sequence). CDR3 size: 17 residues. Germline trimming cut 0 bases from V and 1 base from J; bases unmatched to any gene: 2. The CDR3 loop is CASSESWTSGSYNEQFF. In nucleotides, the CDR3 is TGCGCCAGCAGTGAGTCCTGGACTAGCGGGTCCTACAATGAGCAGTTCTTC.

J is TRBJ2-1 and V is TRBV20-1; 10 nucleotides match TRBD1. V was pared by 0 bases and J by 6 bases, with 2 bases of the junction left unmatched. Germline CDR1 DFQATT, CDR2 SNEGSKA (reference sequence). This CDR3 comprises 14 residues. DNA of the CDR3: TGCAGTGCTAGAGACGGGACAGGGGTCAATGAGCAGTTCTTC. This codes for CSARDGTGVNEQFF.

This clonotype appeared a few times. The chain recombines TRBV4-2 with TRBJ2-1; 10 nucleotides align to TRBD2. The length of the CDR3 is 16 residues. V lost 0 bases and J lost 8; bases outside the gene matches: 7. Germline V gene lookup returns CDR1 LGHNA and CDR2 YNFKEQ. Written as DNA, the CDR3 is TGTGCCAGCAGCCAAGATCAGGCTAGCGGGGGCTATGAGCAGTTCTTC. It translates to CASSQDQASGGYEQFF.

The CDR3 spells CATSDHRGSGANVLTF. CDR3 nucleotide sequence: TGTGCCACCAGTGACCACAGGGGTTCTGGGGCCAACGTCCTGACTTTC. The gene calls are TRBV24-1 and TRBJ2-6; 7 nucleotides line up with TRBD1. The V gene end was trimmed by 4 bases and the J gene end by 1 base; junction bases not matched to a gene: 3. Looked up from germline, CDR1 is KGHDR and CDR2 is SFDVKD. The CDR3 consists of 16 residues.

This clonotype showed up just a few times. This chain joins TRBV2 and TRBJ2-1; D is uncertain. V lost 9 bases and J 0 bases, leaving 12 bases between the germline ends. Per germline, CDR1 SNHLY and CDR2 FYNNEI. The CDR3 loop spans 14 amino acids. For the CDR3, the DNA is TGTGCCAGTAGAGCCGACCGCTCCTACAATGAGCAGTTCTTC. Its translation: CASRADRSYNEQFF. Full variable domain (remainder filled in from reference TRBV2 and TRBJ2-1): EPEVTQTPSHQVTQMGQEVILRCVPISNHLYFYWYRQILGQKVEFLVSFYNNEISEKSEIFDDQFSVERPDGSNFTLKIRSTKLEDSAMYFCASRADRSYNEQFFGPGTRLTVL.

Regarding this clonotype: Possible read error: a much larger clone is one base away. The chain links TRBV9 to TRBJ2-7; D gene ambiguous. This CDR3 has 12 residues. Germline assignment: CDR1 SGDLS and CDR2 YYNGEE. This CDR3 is CASSGSESRQNF. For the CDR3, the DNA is TGTGCCAGCAGCGGATCCGAGTCCAGGCAGAACTTC.

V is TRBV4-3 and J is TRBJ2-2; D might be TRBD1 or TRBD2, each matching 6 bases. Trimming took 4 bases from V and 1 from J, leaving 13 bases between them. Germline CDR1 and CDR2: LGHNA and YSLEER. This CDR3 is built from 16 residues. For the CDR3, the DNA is TGCGCCAGCAGCCTCGGGGGCAGTTGGAACACCGGGGAGCTGTTTTTT. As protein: CASSLGGSWNTGELFF.

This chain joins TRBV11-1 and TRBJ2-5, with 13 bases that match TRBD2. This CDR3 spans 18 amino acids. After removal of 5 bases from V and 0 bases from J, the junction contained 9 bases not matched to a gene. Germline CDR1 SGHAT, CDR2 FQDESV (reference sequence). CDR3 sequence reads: CASSRTSGGTGHQETQYF. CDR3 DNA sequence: TGTGCCAGCAGCCGGACTAGCGGGGGAACCGGACACCAAGAGACCCAGTACTTC.

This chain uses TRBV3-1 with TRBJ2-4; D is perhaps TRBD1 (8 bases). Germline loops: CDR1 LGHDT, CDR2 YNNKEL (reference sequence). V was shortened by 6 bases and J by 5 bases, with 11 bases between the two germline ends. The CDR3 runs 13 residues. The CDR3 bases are TGTGCCAGCAGACAGGGGGGGGAAAACATTCAGTACTTC. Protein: CASRQGGENIQYF. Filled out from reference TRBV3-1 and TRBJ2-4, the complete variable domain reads DTAVSQTPKYLVTQMGNDKSIKCEQNLGHDTMYWYKQDSKKFLKIMFSYNNKELIINETVPNRFSPKSPDKAHLNLHINSLELGDSAVYFCASRQGGENIQYFGAGTRLSVL.

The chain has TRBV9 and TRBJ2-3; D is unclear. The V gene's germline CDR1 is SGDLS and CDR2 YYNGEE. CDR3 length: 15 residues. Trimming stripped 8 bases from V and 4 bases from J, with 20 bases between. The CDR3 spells CASGLAVGYSDTQYF. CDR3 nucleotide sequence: TGTGCCAGTGGGCTCGCGGTTGGTTACTCAGATACGCAGTATTTT.

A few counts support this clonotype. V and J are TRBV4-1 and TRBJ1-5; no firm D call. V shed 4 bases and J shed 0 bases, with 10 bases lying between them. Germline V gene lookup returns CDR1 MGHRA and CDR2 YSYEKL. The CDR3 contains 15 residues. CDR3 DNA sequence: TGCGCCAGCAGCCTTCACCGGGCTAGCAATCAGCCCCAGCATTTT. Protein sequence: CASSLHRASNQPQHF.

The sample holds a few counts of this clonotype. The CDR3 DNA reads TGTGCCAGCAGCTTAGCGGCCGAAGCGGGGAGCTCCTACAATGAGCAGTTCTTC. Its translation: CASSLAAEAGSSYNEQFF. The V call is TRBV7-6, the J call TRBJ2-1; 7 bases match TRBD2. This CDR3 has 18 amino acids. The junction had 8 bases not matched to a gene; V was cut back by 0 bases and J by 0 bases. Germline CDR1 is SGHVS and CDR2 is FNYEAQ.

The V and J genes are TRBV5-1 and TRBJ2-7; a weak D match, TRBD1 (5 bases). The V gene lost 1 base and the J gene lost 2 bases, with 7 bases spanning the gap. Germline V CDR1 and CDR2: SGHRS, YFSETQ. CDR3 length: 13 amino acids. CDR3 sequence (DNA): TGCGCCAGCAGCTTGCAGGGTACCTACGAGCAGTACTTC. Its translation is CASSLQGTYEQYF.

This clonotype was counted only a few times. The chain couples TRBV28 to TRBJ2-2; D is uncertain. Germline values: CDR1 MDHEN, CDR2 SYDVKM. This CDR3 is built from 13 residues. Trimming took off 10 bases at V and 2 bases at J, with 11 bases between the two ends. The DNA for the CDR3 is TGTGCCACCCGCCCTGACAACACCGGGGAGCTGTTTTTT. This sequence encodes CATRPDNTGELFF. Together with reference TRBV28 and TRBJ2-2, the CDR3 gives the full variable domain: DVKVTQSSRYLVKRTGEKVFLECVQDMDHENMFWYRQDPGLGLRLIYFSYDVKMKEKGDIPEGYSVSREKKERFSLILESASTNQTSMYLCATRPDNTGELFFGEGSRLTVL.

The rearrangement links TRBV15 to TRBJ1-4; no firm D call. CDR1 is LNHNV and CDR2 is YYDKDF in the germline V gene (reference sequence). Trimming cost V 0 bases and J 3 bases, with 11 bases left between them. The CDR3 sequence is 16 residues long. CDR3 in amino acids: CATSRDRVGPNEKLFF. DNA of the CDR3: TGTGCCACCAGCAGAGATCGAGTCGGACCTAATGAAAAACTGTTTTTT.

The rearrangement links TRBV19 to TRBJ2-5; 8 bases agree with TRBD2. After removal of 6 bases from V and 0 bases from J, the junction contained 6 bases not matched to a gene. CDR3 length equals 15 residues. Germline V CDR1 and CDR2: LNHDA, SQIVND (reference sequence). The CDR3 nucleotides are TGTGCCAGTAGCCCGGGAGCGGGGGACCAAGAGACCCAGTACTTC. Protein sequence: CASSPGAGDQETQYF.

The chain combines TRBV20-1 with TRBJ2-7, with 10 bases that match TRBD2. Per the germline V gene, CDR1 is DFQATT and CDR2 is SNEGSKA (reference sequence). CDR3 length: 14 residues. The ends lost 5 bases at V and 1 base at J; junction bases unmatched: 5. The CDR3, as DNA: TGCAGTGCTTTTCAACTAGCGGGATCCTACGAGCAGTACTTC. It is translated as CSAFQLAGSYEQYF.

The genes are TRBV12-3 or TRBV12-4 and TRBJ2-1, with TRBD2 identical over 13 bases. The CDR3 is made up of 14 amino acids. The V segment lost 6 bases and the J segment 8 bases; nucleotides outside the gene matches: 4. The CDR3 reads CASRTSGRIHEQFF. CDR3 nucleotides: TGTGCCAGCAGGACTAGCGGGAGGATCCATGAGCAGTTCTTC.

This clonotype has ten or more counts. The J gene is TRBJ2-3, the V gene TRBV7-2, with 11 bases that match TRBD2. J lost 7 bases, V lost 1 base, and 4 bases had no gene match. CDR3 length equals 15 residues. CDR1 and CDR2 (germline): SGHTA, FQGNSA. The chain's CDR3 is CASSLDGTSGHTQYF. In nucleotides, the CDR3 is TGTGCCAGCAGCTTAGATGGGACTAGCGGACATACGCAGTATTTT.

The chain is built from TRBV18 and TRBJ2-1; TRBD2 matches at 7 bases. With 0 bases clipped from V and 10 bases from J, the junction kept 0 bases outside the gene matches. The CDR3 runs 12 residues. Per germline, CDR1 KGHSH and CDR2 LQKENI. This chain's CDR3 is CASSPPGGEQFF. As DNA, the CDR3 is TGTGCCAGCTCACCACCGGGGGGGGAGCAGTTCTTC.